This is a list of T cell receptor beta chains from one sample in a study of control samples from healthy donors and cancer patients. Method: immunoSEQ multiplex PCR; TCRdb's copy keeps in-frame clones and lacks some. The sample includes about 120,000 clones, about 95% of them seen just once. The sequenced sample consisted of blood. All receptors come from a man aged 25 to 40 in good health. The CDR3 runs from the conserved cysteine through the conserved F or W. Each record gives: V gene, D gene, J gene, clone size, CDR3 DNA, CDR3 protein. A D gene is named only where the DNA matches it firmly. Size is stated for part of the rows, as once, few or many counts, or as a class when the clone is expanded.

V gene: TRBV7-6; D gene: NA; J gene: TRBJ1-1; clone size: NA; CDR3 DNA: TGTGCCAGCAGCAATTTCGGGGCCACTGAAGCTTTCTTT; CDR3 protein: CASSNFGATEAFF
V gene: TRBV28; D gene: TRBD1; J gene: TRBJ1-6; clone size: NA; CDR3 DNA: TGTGCCAGCAGTACTCGACAGGGGAGGTATAATTCACCCCTCCACTTT; CDR3 protein: CASSTRQGRYNSPLHF
V gene: TRBV11-1; D gene: NA; J gene: TRBJ2-5; clone size: NA; CDR3 DNA: TGTGCGGTGAAGGGGCTCGCGGGTGGGGAGAAAGAGACCCAGTACTTC; CDR3 protein: CAVKGLAGGEKETQYF
V gene: TRBV3-1/TRBV3-2; D gene: TRBD1; J gene: TRBJ2-1; clone size: NA; CDR3 DNA: TGTGCCAGCAGGGGACAGTACTACAATGAGCAGTTCTTC; CDR3 protein: CASRGQYYNEQFF
V gene: TRBV9; D gene: NA; J gene: TRBJ1-2; clone size: few; CDR3 DNA: TGTGCCAGCAGCCCTATGGACCTAGTGTATGGCTACACCTTC; CDR3 protein: CASSPMDLVYGYTF
V gene: TRBV5-1; D gene: NA; J gene: TRBJ2-3; clone size: once; CDR3 DNA: TGCGCCAGCAGCTTGACGGCAGCCCTACAGGATACGCAGTATTTT; CDR3 protein: CASSLTAALQDTQYF
V gene: TRBV13; D gene: NA; J gene: TRBJ2-1; clone size: NA; CDR3 DNA: TGTGCCAGCAGCTTAGGGACAAAAGAACGATCATTAGATGAGCAGTTCTTC; CDR3 protein: CASSLGTKERSLDEQFF
V gene: TRBV14; D gene: NA; J gene: TRBJ1-1; clone size: NA; CDR3 DNA: TGTGCCAGCAGCCATACCGCTAACACTGAAGCTTTCTTT; CDR3 protein: CASSHTANTEAFF
V gene: TRBV12-5; D gene: NA; J gene: TRBJ2-7; clone size: NA; CDR3 DNA: TGTGCTAGTGGGAGGGACATCCTCTACGAGCAGTACTTC; CDR3 protein: CASGRDILYEQYF
V gene: TRBV7-2; D gene: NA; J gene: TRBJ2-3; clone size: NA; CDR3 DNA: TGTGCCAGCAGCGACCAGGGACGGGATACGCAGTATTTT; CDR3 protein: CASSDQGRDTQYF
V gene: TRBV19; D gene: NA; J gene: TRBJ2-1; clone size: NA; CDR3 DNA: TGTGCCAGTAGTTGGGCGGTTAATGAGCAGTTCTTC; CDR3 protein: CASSWAVNEQFF
V gene: TRBV6-2/TRBV6-3; D gene: NA; J gene: TRBJ1-5; clone size: NA; CDR3 DNA: TGTGCCAGCAGTGCGGGACACGCCTCAGGGCAGCCCCAGCATTTT; CDR3 protein: CASSAGHASGQPQHF